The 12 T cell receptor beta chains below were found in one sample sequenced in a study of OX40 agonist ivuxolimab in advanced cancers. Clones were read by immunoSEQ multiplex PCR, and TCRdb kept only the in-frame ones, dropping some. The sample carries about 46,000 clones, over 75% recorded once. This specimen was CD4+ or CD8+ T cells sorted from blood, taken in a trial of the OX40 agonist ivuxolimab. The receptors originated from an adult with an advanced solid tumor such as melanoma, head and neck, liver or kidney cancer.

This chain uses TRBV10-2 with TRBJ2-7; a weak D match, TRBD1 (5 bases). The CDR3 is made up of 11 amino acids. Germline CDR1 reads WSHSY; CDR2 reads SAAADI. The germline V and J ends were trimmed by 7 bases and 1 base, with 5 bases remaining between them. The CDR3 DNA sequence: TGCGCCAGCAAGGGGTCCTACGAGCAGTACTTC. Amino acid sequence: CASKGSYEQYF.

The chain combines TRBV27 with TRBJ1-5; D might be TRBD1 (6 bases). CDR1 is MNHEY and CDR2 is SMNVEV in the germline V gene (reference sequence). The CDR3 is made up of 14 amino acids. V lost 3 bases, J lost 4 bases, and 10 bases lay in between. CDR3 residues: CASSLMGTNQPQHF. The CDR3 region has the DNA TGTGCCAGCAGTTTGATGGGGACAAATCAGCCCCAGCATTTT.

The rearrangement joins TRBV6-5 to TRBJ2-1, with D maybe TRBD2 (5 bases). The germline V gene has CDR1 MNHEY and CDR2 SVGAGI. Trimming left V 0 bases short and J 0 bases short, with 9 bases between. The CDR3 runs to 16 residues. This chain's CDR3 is CASSYSVGSSYNEQFF. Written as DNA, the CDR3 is TGTGCCAGCAGTTACTCTGTGGGGAGCTCCTACAATGAGCAGTTCTTC.

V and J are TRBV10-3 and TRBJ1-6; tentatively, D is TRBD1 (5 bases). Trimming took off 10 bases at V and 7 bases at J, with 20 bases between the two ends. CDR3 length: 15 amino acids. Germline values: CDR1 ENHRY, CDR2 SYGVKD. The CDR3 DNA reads TGTGCCACCCGCGGGGGAATCGTCCGGAATTCACCCCTCCACTTT. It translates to CATRGGIVRNSPLHF.

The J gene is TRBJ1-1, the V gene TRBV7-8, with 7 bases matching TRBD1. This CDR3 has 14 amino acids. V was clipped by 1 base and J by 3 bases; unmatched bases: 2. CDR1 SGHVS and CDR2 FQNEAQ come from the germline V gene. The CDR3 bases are TGTGCCAGCAGCTTAGAGGGGGCGTACACTGAAGCTTTCTTT. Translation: CASSLEGAYTEAFF.

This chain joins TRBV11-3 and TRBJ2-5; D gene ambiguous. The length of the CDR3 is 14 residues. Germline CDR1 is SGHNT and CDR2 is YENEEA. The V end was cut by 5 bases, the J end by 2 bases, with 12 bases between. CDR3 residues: CASSPPHRQETQYF. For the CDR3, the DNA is TGTGCCAGCAGCCCACCCCACAGACAAGAGACCCAGTACTTC.

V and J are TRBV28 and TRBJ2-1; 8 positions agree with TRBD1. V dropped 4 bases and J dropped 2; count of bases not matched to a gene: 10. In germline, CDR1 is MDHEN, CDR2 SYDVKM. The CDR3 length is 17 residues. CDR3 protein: CASSSPGQGLTYNEQFF. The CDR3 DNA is TGTGCCAGCAGTTCCCCCGGACAGGGACTTACCTACAATGAGCAGTTCTTC.

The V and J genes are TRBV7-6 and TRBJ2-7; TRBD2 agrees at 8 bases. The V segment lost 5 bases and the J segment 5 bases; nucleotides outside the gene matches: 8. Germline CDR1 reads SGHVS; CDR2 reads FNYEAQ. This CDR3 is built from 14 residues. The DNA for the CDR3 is TGTGCCAGCAGCCTCGGGACTAGGGGAAACGAGCAGTACTTC. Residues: CASSLGTRGNEQYF.

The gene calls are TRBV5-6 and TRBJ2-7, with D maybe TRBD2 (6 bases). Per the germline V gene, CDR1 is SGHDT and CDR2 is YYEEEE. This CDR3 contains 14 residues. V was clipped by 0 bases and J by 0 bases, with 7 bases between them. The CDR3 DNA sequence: TGTGCCAGCAGCTTGGGGGACTCCTCCTACGAGCAGTACTTC. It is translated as CASSLGDSSYEQYF.

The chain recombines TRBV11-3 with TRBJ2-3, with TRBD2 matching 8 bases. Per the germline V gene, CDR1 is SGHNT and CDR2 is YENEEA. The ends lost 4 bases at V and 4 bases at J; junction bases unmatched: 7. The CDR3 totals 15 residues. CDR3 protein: CASSSGSGRADTQYF. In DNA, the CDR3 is TGTGCCAGCAGCTCGGGAAGCGGGAGAGCAGATACGCAGTATTTT. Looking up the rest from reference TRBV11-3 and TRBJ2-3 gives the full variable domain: EAGVVQSPRYKIIEKKQPVAFWCNPISGHNTLYWYLQNLGQGPELLIRYENEEAVDDSQLPKDRFSAERLKGVDSTLKIQPAELGDSAVYLCASSSGSGRADTQYFGPGTRLTVL.

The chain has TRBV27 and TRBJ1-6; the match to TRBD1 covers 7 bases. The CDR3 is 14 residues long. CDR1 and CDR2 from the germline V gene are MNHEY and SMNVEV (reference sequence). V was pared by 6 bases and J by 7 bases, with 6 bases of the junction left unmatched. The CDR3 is CASRWDSQNSPLHF. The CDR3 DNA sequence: TGTGCCAGCAGGTGGGACAGCCAGAATTCACCCCTCCACTTT.

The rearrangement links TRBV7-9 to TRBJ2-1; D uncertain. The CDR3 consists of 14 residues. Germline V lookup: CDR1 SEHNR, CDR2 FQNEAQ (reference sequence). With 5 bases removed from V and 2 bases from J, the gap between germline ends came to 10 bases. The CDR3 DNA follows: TGTGCCAGCAGCCCCAGACGGCCCTACAATGAGCAGTTCTTC. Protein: CASSPRRPYNEQFF.